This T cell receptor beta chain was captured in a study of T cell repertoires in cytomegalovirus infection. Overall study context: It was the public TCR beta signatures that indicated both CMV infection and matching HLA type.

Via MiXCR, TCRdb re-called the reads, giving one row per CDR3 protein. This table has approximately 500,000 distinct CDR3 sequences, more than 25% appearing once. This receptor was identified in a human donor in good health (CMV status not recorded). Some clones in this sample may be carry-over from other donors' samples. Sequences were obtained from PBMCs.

CDR3 coding DNA: TGTGCCAGCAGCCCCCTCCCGGGAGGGACTGAGCAGTTCTTC. This translates into CASSPLPGGTEQFF. The chain recombines TRBV7-8 with TRBJ2-1; 8 bases line up with TRBD2. Trimming removed 5 bases from V and 9 bases from J; junction bases left unmatched: 9. This CDR3 has 14 residues. Germline-derived CDR1 and CDR2 are SGHVS and FQNEAQ.